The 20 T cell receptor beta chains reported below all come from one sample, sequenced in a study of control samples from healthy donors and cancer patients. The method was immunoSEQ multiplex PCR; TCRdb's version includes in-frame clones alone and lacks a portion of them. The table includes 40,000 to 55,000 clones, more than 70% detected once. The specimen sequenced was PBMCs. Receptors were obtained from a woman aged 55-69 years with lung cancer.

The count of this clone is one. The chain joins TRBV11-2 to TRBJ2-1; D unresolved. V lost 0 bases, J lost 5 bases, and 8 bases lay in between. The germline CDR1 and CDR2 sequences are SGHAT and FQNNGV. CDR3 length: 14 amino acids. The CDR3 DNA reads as TGTGCCAGCAGCTTAGACCGAATGCACAATGAGCAGTTCTTC. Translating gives CASSLDRMHNEQFF.

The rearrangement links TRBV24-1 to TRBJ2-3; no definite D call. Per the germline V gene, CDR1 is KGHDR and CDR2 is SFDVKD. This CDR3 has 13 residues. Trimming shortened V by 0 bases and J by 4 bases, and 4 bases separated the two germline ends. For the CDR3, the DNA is TGTGCCACCAGTGATTTGCCCGCAGATACGCAGTATTTT. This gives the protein CATSDLPADTQYF.

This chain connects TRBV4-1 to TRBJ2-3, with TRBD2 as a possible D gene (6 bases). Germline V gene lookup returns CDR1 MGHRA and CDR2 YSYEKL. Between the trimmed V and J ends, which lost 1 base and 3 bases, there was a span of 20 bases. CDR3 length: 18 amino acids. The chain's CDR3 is CASSQVLGSPEGTDTQYF. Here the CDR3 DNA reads TGCGCCAGCAGCCAAGTGTTAGGGAGTCCGGAGGGTACAGATACGCAGTATTTT.

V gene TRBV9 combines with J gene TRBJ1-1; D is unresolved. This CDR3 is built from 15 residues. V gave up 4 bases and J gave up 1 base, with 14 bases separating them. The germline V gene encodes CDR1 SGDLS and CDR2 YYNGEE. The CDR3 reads CASSPHFPENTEAFF. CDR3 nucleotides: TGTGCCAGCAGCCCGCATTTTCCAGAGAACACTGAAGCTTTCTTT.

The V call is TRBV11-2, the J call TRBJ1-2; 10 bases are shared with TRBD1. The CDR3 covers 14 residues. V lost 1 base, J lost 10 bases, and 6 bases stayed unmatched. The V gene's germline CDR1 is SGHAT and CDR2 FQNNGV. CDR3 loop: CASSLGDRGGFYTF. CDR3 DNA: TGTGCCAGCAGCTTAGGGGACAGGGGAGGATTCTACACCTTC.

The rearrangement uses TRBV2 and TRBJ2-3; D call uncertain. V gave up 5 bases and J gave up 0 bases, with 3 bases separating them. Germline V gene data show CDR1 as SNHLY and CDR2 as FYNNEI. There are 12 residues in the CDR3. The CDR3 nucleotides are TGTGCCAGCAGTTTCAGCACAGATACGCAGTATTTT. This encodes CASSFSTDTQYF.

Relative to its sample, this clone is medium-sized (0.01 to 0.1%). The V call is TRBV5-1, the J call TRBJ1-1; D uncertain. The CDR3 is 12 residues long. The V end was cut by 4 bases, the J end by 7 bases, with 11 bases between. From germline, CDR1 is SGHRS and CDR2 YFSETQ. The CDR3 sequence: CASSPGRDEAFF. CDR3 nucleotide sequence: TGCGCCAGCAGCCCCGGAAGGGATGAAGCTTTCTTT.

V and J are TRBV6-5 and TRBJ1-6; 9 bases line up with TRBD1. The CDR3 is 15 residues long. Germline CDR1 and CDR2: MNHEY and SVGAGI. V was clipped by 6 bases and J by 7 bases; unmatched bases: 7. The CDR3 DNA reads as TGTGCCAGCAGGGACACCGGGACAGGGAATTCACCCCTCCACTTT. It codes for CASRDTGTGNSPLHF.

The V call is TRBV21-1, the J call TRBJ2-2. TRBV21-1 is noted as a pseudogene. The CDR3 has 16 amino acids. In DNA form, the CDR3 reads TGTGCCAGCAGCAGAGGGGAGGGGGCGATTGGCGGGGAGCTGTTTTTT. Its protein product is CASSRGEGAIGGELFF.

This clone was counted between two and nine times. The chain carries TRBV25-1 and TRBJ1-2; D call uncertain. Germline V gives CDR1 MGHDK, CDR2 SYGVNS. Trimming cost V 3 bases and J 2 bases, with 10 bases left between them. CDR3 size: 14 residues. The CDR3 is CASSDAGGNYGYTF. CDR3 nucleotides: TGTGCCAGCAGTGATGCAGGCGGCAACTATGGCTACACCTTC.

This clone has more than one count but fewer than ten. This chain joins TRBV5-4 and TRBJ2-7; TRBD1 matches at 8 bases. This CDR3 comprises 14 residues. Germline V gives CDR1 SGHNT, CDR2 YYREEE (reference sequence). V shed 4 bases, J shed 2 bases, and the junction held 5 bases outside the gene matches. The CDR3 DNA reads TGTGCCAGCAGCCCGGGACAGGCTACCTACGAGCAGTACTTC. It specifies CASSPGQATYEQYF.

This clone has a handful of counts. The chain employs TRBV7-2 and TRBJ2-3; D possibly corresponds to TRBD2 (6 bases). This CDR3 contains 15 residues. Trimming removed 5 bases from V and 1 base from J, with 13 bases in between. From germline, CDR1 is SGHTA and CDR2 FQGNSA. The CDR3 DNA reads TGTGCCAGCAGCCCTTCCGGGACTGGCACAGATACGCAGTATTTT. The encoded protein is CASSPSGTGTDTQYF.

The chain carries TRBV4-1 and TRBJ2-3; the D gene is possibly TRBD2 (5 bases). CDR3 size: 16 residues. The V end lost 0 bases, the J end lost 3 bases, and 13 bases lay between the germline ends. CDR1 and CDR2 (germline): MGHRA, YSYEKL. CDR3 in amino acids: CASSQDLARTTDTQYF. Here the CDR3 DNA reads TGCGCCAGCAGCCAAGATTTAGCCAGGACTACAGATACGCAGTATTTT.

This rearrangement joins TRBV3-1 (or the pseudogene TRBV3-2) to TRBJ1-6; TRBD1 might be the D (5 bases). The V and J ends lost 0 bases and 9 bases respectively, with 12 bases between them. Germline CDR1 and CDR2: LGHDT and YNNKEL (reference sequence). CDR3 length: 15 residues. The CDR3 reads CASSQDGTAGSPLHF. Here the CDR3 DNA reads TGTGCCAGCAGCCAAGACGGGACTGCCGGTTCACCCCTCCACTTT.

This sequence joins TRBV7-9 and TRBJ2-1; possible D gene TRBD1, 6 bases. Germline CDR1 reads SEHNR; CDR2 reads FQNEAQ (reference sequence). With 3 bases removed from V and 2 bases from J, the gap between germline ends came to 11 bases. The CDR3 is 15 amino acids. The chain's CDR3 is CASSLSQGTYNEQFF. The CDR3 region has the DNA TGTGCCAGCAGCTTGTCCCAGGGGACCTACAATGAGCAGTTCTTC.

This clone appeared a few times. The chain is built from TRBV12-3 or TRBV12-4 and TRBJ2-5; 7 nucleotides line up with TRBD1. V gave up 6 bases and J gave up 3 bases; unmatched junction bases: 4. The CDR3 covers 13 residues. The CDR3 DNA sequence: TGTGCCAGCAGCGACGGGACAGAAGAGACCCAGTACTTC. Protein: CASSDGTEETQYF.

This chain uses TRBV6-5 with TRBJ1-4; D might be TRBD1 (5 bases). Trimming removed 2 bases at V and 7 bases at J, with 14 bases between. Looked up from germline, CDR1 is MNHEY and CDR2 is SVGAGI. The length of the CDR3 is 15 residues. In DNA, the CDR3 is TGTGCCAGCAGTTACGCAGGGTTATCTCGTGAAAAACTGTTTTTT. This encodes CASSYAGLSREKLFF.

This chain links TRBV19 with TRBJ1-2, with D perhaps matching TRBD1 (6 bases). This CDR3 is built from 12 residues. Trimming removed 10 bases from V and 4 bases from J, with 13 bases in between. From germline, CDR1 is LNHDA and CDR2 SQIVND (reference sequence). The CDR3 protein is CATRGGGYGYTF. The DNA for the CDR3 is TGTGCCACCCGAGGAGGGGGCTATGGCTACACCTTC. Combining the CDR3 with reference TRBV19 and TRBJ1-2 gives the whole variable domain DGGITQSPKYLFRKEGQNVTLSCEQNLNHDAMYWYRQDPGQGLRLIYYSQIVNDFQKGDIAEGYSVSREKKESFPLTVTSAQKNPTAFYLCATRGGGYGYTFGSGTRLTVV.

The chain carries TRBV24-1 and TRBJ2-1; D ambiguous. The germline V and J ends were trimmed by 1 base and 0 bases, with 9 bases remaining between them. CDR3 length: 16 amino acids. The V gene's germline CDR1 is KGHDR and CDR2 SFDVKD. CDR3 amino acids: CATSDLSRSSYNEQFF. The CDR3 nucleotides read TGTGCCACCAGTGATTTAAGTCGCAGCTCCTACAATGAGCAGTTCTTC.

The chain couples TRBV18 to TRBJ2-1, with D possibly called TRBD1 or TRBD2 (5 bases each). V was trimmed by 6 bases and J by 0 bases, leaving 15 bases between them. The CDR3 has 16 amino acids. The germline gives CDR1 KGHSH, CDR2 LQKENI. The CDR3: CASSGTNPSSYNEQFF. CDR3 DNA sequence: TGTGCCAGCTCGGGGACCAATCCAAGCTCCTACAATGAGCAGTTCTTC.